This TCR beta chain originates from a study of T cells in Graves' hyperthyroidism and ophthalmopathy. Study conclusions and caveats: Stable hyperthyroidism and ophthalmopathy were separated using 13 V-J signatures. Most thyroid clonotypes expanded above 0.001 were also detected in blood.

Authors of the study amplified TCR beta CDR3 regions from RNA transcripts. First-round RT-PCR with HTBI primers amplified the TCR CDR3 region. One entry per CDR3 protein, called by TCRdb with MiXCR from the multiplex PCR reads. This table has 650,000 to 700,000 distinct CDR3 sequences, approximately 15% appearing once. Disease duration under 2 months; hyperthyroidism patients were aged 18 to 65. Used for diagnoses were clinical symptoms, serum thyroxine and TRAb, thyroid ultrasound and orbital computed tomography. The CDR3 runs 16 residues. V dropped 0 bases and J dropped 6; count of bases not matched to a gene: 8. In germline, CDR1 is LGHDT, CDR2 YNNKEL (reference sequence). The sample holds many counts of this clonotype. The antigen remains undetermined.

The J gene is TRBJ1-2, the V gene TRBV3-1; 9 nucleotides line up with TRBD1. This receptor was taken from a man aged 45-65 years with Graves' hyperthyroidism. The specimen was blood. CDR3 sequence reads: CASSQEGGTGKDGYTF. DNA for the CDR3: TGTGCCAGCAGCCAAGAAGGTGGGACAGGGAAAGATGGCTACACCTTC. The entire variable domain, with the rest obtained from reference TRBV3-1 and TRBJ1-2, is as follows: DTAVSQTPKYLVTQMGNDKSIKCEQNLGHDTMYWYKQDSKKFLKIMFSYNNKELIINETVPNRFSPKSPDKAHLNLHINSLELGDSAVYFCASSQEGGTGKDGYTFGSGTRLTVV.